This is a list of T cell receptor beta chains from one sample in a study of blood T cell repertoires in COVID-19. Sequencing was performed with immunoSEQ multiplex PCR; in TCRdb, only in-frame clones are kept and a portion is missing. The repertoire holds almost 55,000 clones, under 90% seen once, with 2.6% in the top ten. Sequencing used peripheral blood. All receptors derive from a man aged 45 to 65 with acute or convalescent COVID-19. The CDR3 runs from the conserved cysteine through the conserved F or W. The D gene is left open where the match is weak. Some rows mark clone size as missing; the rest say once, few, many or name a class of expanded clone.

j_call | clone_size | d_call | v_call | cdr3_aa | cdr3_nt
TRBJ2-7 | . | . | TRBV6-6 | CASSKSGEQYF | TGTGCCAGCAGCAAGTCCGGCGAGCAGTACTTC
TRBJ2-7 | . | . | TRBV21-1 | CASSKERKKTRSGYEQYF | TGTGCCAGCAGCAAAGAACGGAAAAAGACACGGAGCGGGTACGAGCAGTACTTC
TRBJ2-2 | . | . | TRBV10-3 | CAISESELTPGELFF | TGTGCCATCAGTGAGTCAGAATTGACACCCGGGGAGCTGTTTTTT
TRBJ2-1 | . | . | TRBV10-1 | CASGRGNEQFF | TGCGCCAGCGGGCGAGGGAATGAGCAGTTCTTC
TRBJ1-1 | . | . | TRBV30 | CAWSVGRVRANTEAFF | TGTGCCTGGAGTGTTGGCAGGGTTAGAGCGAACACTGAAGCTTTCTTT
TRBJ1-1 | . | . | TRBV18 | CASSNRDRNTEAFF | TGTGCCAGCTCGAACAGGGATAGGAACACTGAAGCTTTCTTT
TRBJ1-4 | . | TRBD1 | TRBV2 | CATGGGATNEKLFF | TGTGCCACAGGGGGTGGGGCTACTAATGAAAAACTGTTTTTT
TRBJ1-2 | . | . | TRBV12-3/TRBV12-4 | CASSLGRFGYTF | TGTGCCAGCAGTTTGGGCCGATTTGGCTACACCTTC
TRBJ1-5 | . | TRBD1 | TRBV19 | CASSTGTAPSYQPQHF | TGTGCCAGTAGTACCGGGACAGCGCCTTCGTATCAGCCCCAGCATTTT
TRBJ2-1 | . | TRBD2 | TRBV6-5 | CASEPGLAGAEQFF | TGTGCCAGCGAACCGGGACTAGCGGGAGCTGAGCAGTTCTTC
TRBJ1-2 | . | . | TRBV19 | CASSITELYGYTF | TGTGCCAGTAGTATAACAGAGCTATATGGCTACACCTTC
TRBJ1-1 | . | . | TRBV6-5 | CASTKGAGTNTEAFF | TGTGCCAGCACTAAAGGGGCAGGAACGAACACTGAAGCTTTCTTT
TRBJ1-5 | . | TRBD1 | TRBV19 | CASSSPTGTGGYSNQPQHF | TGTGCCAGTAGTTCCCCGACCGGGACAGGGGGGTATAGCAATCAGCCCCAGCATTTT
TRBJ2-1 | . | TRBD2 | TRBV3-1/TRBV3-2 | CASSPHGSGSSYNEQFF | TGTGCCAGCAGCCCCCACGGGAGCGGGAGCTCCTACAATGAGCAGTTCTTC
TRBJ2-1 | once | TRBD1 | TRBV6-5 | CASSIGQGDYNEQFF | TGTGCCAGCAGTATAGGACAGGGGGACTACAATGAGCAGTTCTTC
TRBJ2-1 | . | . | TRBV6-1 | CASSPRLIGGNEQFF | TGTGCCAGCAGTCCCCGGCTCATAGGGGGCAATGAGCAGTTCTTC
TRBJ2-7 | . | . | TRBV12-3/TRBV12-4 | CASRPFLWREQYF | TGTGCCAGCAGGCCATTTCTTTGGAGGGAGCAGTACTTC
TRBJ2-2 | . | . | TRBV6-2/TRBV6-3 | CASSYPRLTGELFF | TGTGCCAGCAGTTACCCTAGATTAACCGGGGAGCTGTTTTTT
TRBJ1-6 | few | TRBD1 | TRBV6-9 | CASSMGQLNNSPLHF | TGTGCCAGCAGCATGGGACAGCTTAATAATTCACCCCTCCACTTT
TRBJ2-7 | . | TRBD2 | TRBV13 | CASSPRTSGYEQYF | TGTGCCAGCAGCCCCCGGACTAGCGGTTACGAGCAGTACTTC
TRBJ2-5 | once | . | TRBV24-1 | CATRLGPTQETQYF | TGTGCCACGCGACTAGGCCCCACTCAAGAGACCCAGTACTTC
TRBJ1-3 | . | TRBD1 | TRBV24-1 | CATSDGTVNSGNTIYF | TGTGCCACCAGTGACGGGACAGTTAACTCTGGAAACACCATATATTTT
TRBJ2-1 | . | . | TRBV29-1 | CSVELRGSYNEQFF | TGCAGCGTTGAACTTAGGGGTTCCTACAATGAGCAGTTCTTC
TRBJ2-5 | few | TRBD1 | TRBV7-9 | CASRQTGGAETQYF | TGTGCCAGCAGACAGACAGGGGGCGCCGAGACCCAGTACTTC
TRBJ2-5 | . | TRBD2 | TRBV27 | CASSWSSGVQETQYF | TGTGCCAGCAGTTGGAGTAGCGGGGTCCAAGAGACCCAGTACTTC
TRBJ1-2 | . | TRBD1 | TRBV6-5 | CASTGQGGNYGYTF | TGTGCCAGCACCGGACAGGGAGGCAACTATGGCTACACCTTC
TRBJ1-2 | . | . | TRBV3-1/TRBV3-2 | CASSQEGSGYGYTF | TGTGCCAGCAGCCAGGAGGGATCGGGGTATGGCTACACCTTC
TRBJ2-6 | . | . | TRBV6-5 | CASSSVSGANVLTF | TGTGCCAGCAGCTCCGTCTCTGGGGCCAACGTCCTGACTTTC
TRBJ1-5 | . | TRBD1 | TRBV6-1 | CASSEQGDQPQHF | TGTGCCAGCAGTGAGCAGGGGGATCAGCCCCAGCATTTT
TRBJ2-7 | . | TRBD2 | TRBV5-1 | CASSLKRGTHEQYF | TGCGCCAGCAGCCTAAAGCGGGGTACCCACGAGCAGTACTTC
TRBJ2-7 | . | TRBD1 | TRBV4-1 | CASSRAGQVLYEQYF | TGCGCCAGCAGCCGAGCAGGACAGGTTCTCTACGAGCAGTACTTC
TRBJ2-5 | . | . | TRBV15 | CATSREGSSQETQYF | TGTGCCACCAGCAGAGAAGGTAGCTCCCAAGAGACCCAGTACTTC
TRBJ2-5 | . | . | TRBV6-2/TRBV6-3 | CASSYVPDKQETQYF | TGTGCCAGCAGTTACGTCCCGGACAAACAAGAGACCCAGTACTTC
TRBJ1-5 | . | TRBD1 | TRBV30 | CAWSSGTGPNQPQHF | TGTGCCTGGAGTTCCGGGACAGGGCCCAATCAGCCCCAGCATTTT
TRBJ1-6 | . | . | TRBV7-3 | CASREEEGNSPLHF | TGTGCCTCACGAGAAGAGGAGGGGAATTCACCCCTCCACTTT
TRBJ1-4 | . | TRBD1 | TRBV6-5 | CASVDRGFSNEKLFF | TGTGCCAGCGTGGACAGGGGGTTCTCTAATGAAAAACTGTTTTTT
TRBJ1-2 | . | TRBD1 | TRBV2 | CASRRDRGLSGYTF | TGTGCCAGCAGGCGGGACAGGGGGCTGTCTGGCTACACCTTC
TRBJ2-1 | . | TRBD1 | TRBV7-3 | CASSPQGVREQFF | TGTGCCAGCAGCCCCCAGGGGGTCCGTGAGCAGTTCTTC
TRBJ2-5 | . | . | TRBV5-4 | CASRSDSNQETQYF | TGTGCCAGCAGATCGGACTCCAACCAAGAGACCCAGTACTTC
TRBJ1-1 | . | . | TRBV7-9 | CASSLGNVDSTEAFF | TGTGCCAGCAGCTTAGGGAACGTGGACAGCACTGAAGCTTTCTTT
TRBJ2-5 | . | . | TRBV7-9 | CASSLAQGGGETQYF | TGTGCCAGCAGCTTAGCGCAGGGGGGCGGCGAGACCCAGTACTTC
TRBJ2-7 | . | . | TRBV6-6 | CASKVGGSVDEQYF | TGTGCCAGCAAGGTAGGGGGATCGGTGGACGAGCAGTACTTC
TRBJ1-5 | . | TRBD1 | TRBV28 | CASKFTGDNQPQHF | TGTGCCAGCAAGTTTACAGGGGACAATCAGCCCCAGCATTTT
TRBJ1-6 | . | . | TRBV30 | CAWSVRSSYNSPLHF | TGTGCCTGGAGTGTACGCAGCTCCTATAATTCACCCCTCCACTTT
TRBJ2-7 | . | TRBD2 | TRBV4-2 | CASSPGGNEQYF | TGTGCCAGCAGCCCGGGAGGTAACGAGCAGTACTTC
TRBJ2-5 | . | . | TRBV24-1 | CATSETTSETQYF | TGTGCCACCAGTGAAACTACTTCGGAGACCCAGTACTTC
TRBJ2-1 | . | . | TRBV27 | CASSTTYNEQFF | TGTGCCAGCAGTACTACCTACAATGAGCAGTTCTTC
TRBJ1-1 | . | . | TRBV9 | CASTSGGVNTEAFF | TGTGCCAGCACCTCGGGGGGGGTTAACACTGAAGCTTTCTTT
TRBJ1-3 | . | . | TRBV5-1 | CASSLEQGGNTIYF | TGCGCCAGCAGCTTGGAACAGGGAGGAAACACCATATATTTT
TRBJ2-1 | once | . | TRBV5-1 | CASSLERGSYNEQFF | TGCGCCAGCAGCTTGGAACGGGGCTCCTACAATGAGCAGTTCTTC
TRBJ1-1 | . | TRBD1 | TRBV6-1 | CASSEGQGINEAFF | TGTGCCAGCAGTGAAGGACAGGGTATTAATGAAGCTTTCTTT
TRBJ2-2 | . | TRBD2 | TRBV4-1 | CASSQQTSGILAGELFF | TGCGCCAGCAGCCAACAAACTAGCGGGATTCTCGCCGGGGAGCTGTTTTTT
TRBJ1-5 | . | . | TRBV19 | CASSIGRGMNQPQHF | TGTGCCAGTAGTATAGGACGGGGTATGAATCAGCCCCAGCATTTT
TRBJ1-2 | . | . | TRBV6-9 | CASSLQSNYGYTF | TGTGCCAGCAGTTTACAGTCTAACTATGGCTACACCTTC
TRBJ1-6 | . | TRBD1 | TRBV28 | CASSPRGGANSPLHF | TGTGCCAGCAGTCCCAGAGGGGGCGCGAATTCACCCCTCCACTTT